This T cell receptor beta chain comes out of a study of blood T cell repertoires in COVID-19. Study as a whole: Specimens from acute and convalescent COVID-19 originated in the United States, Italy and Spain.

The germline gives CDR1 KGHSH, CDR2 LQKENI. V shed 3 bases, J shed 4 bases, and the junction held 6 bases outside the gene matches. The CDR3 runs to 15 residues. Study processing details: Amplified reference gene primers provided the basis for estimating nucleated cell counts. Sequencing was performed with immunoSEQ multiplex PCR; in TCRdb, only in-frame clones are kept and a portion is missing. The V and J calls and clone size come from that table; D and trimming were worked out from the DNA. The sample has 120,000 to 150,000 clones; about 86% are singletons. The chain recombines TRBV18 with TRBJ1-2, with 9 bases that match TRBD1. The clonotype comes from a woman aged 60 to 75 with acute or convalescent COVID-19. Material: peripheral blood. Written as DNA, the CDR3 is TGTGCCAGCTCACCCAGGACAGGGGACTCCTATGGCTACACCTTC. Its translation is CASSPRTGDSYGYTF. Combining the CDR3 with reference TRBV18 and TRBJ1-2 gives the whole variable domain NAGVMQNPRHLVRRRGQEARLRCSPMKGHSHVYWYRQLPEEGLKFMVYLQKENIIDESGMPKERFSAEFPKEGPSILRIQQVVRGDSAAYFCASSPRTGDSYGYTFGSGTRLTVV.